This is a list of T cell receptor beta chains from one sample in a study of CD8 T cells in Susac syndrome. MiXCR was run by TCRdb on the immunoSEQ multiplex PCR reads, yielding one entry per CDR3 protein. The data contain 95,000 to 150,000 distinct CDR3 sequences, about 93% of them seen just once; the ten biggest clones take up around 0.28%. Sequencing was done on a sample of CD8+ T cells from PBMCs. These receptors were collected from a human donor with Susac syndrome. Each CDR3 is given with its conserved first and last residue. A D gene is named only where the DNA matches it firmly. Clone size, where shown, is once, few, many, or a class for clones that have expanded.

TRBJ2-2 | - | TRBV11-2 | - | CASSFHPGANTGELFF | TGTGCCAGCAGCTTCCACCCAGGGGCCAACACCGGGGAGCTGTTTTTT
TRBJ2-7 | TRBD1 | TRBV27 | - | CASSLQGESEQYF | TGTGCCAGCAGTTTGCAGGGGGAGTCCGAGCAGTACTTC
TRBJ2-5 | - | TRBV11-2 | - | CASSLEVGDQETQYF | TGTGCCAGCAGCTTAGAAGTGGGGGACCAAGAGACCCAGTACTTC
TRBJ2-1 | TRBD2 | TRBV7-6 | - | CASSLASGGNSYNEQFF | TGTGCCAGCAGCTTAGCTAGCGGGGGAAACTCCTACAATGAGCAGTTCTTC
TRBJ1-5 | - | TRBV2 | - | CASSRGGTVNQPQHF | TGTGCCAGCAGCCGAGGGGGGACGGTCAATCAGCCCCAGCATTTT
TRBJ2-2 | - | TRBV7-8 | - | CASSFGGATGELFF | TGTGCCAGCAGCTTTGGGGGCGCCACCGGGGAGCTGTTTTTT
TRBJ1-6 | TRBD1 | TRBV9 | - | CASSPGGIYSPLHF | TGTGCCAGCAGCCCAGGGGGTATATATTCACCCCTCCACTTT
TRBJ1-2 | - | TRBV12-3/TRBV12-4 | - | CAGHRAEYGYTF | TGTGCCGGACACAGGGCGGAGTATGGCTACACCTTC
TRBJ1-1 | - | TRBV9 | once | CASSVGSGNTEAFF | TGTGCCAGCAGCGTAGGTTCGGGAAACACTGAAGCTTTCTTT
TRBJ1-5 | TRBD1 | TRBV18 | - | CASSPTGVDQPQHF | TGTGCCAGCTCACCGACAGGGGTCGATCAGCCCCAGCATTTT
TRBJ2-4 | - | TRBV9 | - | CASSDDGVAKNIQYF | TGTGCCAGCAGCGACGATGGAGTAGCCAAAAACATTCAGTACTTC
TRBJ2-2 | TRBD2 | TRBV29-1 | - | CSVESSGGPGELFF | TGCAGCGTTGAATCGTCGGGGGGGCCCGGGGAGCTGTTTTTT
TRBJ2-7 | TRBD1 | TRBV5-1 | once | CASSTGTGLYEQYF | TGCGCCAGCAGCACCGGGACAGGCCTATACGAGCAGTACTTC
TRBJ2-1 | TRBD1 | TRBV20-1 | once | CSARETGVRDEQFF | TGCAGTGCTAGAGAGACAGGGGTTAGAGATGAGCAGTTCTTC
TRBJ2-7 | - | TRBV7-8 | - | CASIDPSAPYEQYF | TGTGCCAGCATAGACCCTTCGGCCCCCTACGAGCAGTACTTC
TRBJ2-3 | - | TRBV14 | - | CASSHLTSGDTQYF | TGTGCCAGCAGCCATCTCACGTCCGGGGATACGCAGTATTTT
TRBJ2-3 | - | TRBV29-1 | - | CSVEDWGSILSTDTQYF | TGCAGCGTTGAAGATTGGGGGAGTATCCTCAGCACAGATACGCAGTATTTT
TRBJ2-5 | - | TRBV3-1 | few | CASSQGQGHEETQYF | TGTGCCAGCAGCCAAGGGCAGGGGCACGAGGAGACCCAGTACTTC
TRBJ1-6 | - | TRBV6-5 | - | CASSAGPNSPLHF | TGTGCCAGCAGTGCCGGACCTAATTCACCCCTCCACTTT
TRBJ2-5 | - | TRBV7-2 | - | CASSLIVGGQETQYF | TGTGCCAGCAGCTTAATTGTGGGAGGACAAGAGACCCAGTACTTC
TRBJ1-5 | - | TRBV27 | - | CASSFLPGSNQPQHF | TGTGCCAGCAGTTTTCTCCCGGGGAGCAATCAGCCCCAGCATTTT
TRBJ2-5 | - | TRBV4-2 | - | CASSQEPLQETQYF | TGTGCCAGCAGCCAAGAACCCCTCCAAGAGACCCAGTACTTC
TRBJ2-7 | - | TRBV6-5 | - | CASSSPRSEQYF | TGTGCCAGCAGTTCCCCAAGGAGCGAGCAGTACTTC
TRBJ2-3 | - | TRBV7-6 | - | CASSLEAGSTDTQYF | TGTGCCAGCAGCTTAGAAGCTGGTAGCACAGATACGCAGTATTTT
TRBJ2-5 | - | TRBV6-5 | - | CASSPGVRQETQYF | TGTGCCAGCAGTCCAGGGGTTAGGCAAGAGACCCAGTACTTC
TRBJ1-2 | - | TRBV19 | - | CASSIDPGMGSTVEAYGYTF | TGTGCCAGTAGTATAGATCCCGGGATGGGCAGTACGGTGGAGGCGTATGGCTACACCTTC
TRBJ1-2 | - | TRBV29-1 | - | CSVEDPEVSYGYTF | TGCAGCGTTGAAGACCCAGAGGTTTCCTATGGCTACACCTTC
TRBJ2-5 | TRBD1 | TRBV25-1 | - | CASRGQGGTQYF | TGTGCCAGCAGAGGACAGGGGGGGACCCAGTACTTC
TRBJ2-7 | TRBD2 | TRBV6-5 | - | CASSSTSGGTYEQYF | TGTGCCAGCAGTTCAACTAGCGGGGGAACCTACGAGCAGTACTTC
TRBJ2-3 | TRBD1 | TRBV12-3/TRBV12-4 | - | CASSYGQGADTQYF | TGTGCCAGCAGTTACGGACAGGGGGCGGATACGCAGTATTTT
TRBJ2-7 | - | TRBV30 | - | CAWSRSRGSYEQYF | TGTGCCTGGTCTAGGAGCAGGGGCTCCTACGAGCAGTACTTC
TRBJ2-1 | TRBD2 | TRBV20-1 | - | CSAAGGVYNEQFF | TGCAGTGCTGCCGGGGGGGTGTACAATGAGCAGTTCTTC
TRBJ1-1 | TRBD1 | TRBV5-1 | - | CASSFDRGAGFGTEAFF | TGCGCCAGCAGCTTTGACAGGGGCGCGGGGTTTGGCACTGAAGCTTTCTTT
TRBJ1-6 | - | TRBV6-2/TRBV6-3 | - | CASSYAEYNSPLHF | TGTGCCAGCAGTTACGCGGAGTATAATTCACCCCTCCACTTT
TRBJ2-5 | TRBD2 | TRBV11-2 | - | CASSLELAGAETQYF | TGTGCCAGCAGCTTAGAGCTAGCGGGGGCGGAGACCCAGTACTTC
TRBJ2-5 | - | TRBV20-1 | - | CSARGAETQYF | TGCAGTGCTAGAGGGGCAGAGACCCAGTACTTC